Each of the 19 T cell receptor beta chains below was sequenced from the same sample in a study of cytomegalovirus exposure and HLA in healthy donors. Vbeta (60) and Jbeta (13) primers were used in the PCR. This table comes from immunoSEQ multiplex PCR, and its TCRdb copy is limited to in-frame clones, with some not included. Its clone listing holds 38,000 or so clones. Material: PBMCs. These receptors were obtained from a middle-aged man in good health and CMV-seropositive.

The V gene is TRBV14, the J gene TRBJ2-7, with D maybe TRBD2 (5 bases). V gave up 1 base and J gave up 7 bases, with 17 bases separating them. The length of the CDR3 is 15 residues. CDR1 and CDR2 (germline): SGHDN, FVKESK. As DNA, the CDR3 is TGTGCCAGCAGCCAAGTCGTAACCGCACCGGGGGAGCAGTACTTC. It is translated as CASSQVVTAPGEQYF.

The chain employs TRBV11-3 and TRBJ2-5; D gene ambiguous. The tail of the sequence fits TRBJ2-7 better, so the J call may be wrong. The length of the CDR3 is 13 residues. The germline V gene has CDR1 SGHNT and CDR2 YENEEA. The CDR3: CASSPSPETEQYF. DNA of the CDR3: TGTGCCAGCAGCCCTTCCCCCGAAACCGAGCAGTACTTC.

Concerning this clone: In the same sample, other DNA sequences code for this CDR3. J is TRBJ2-3 and V is TRBV7-9; 11 nucleotides match TRBD2. The ends lost 2 bases at V and 8 bases at J; junction bases unmatched: 12. There are 17 residues in the CDR3. Germline V gene sequence: CDR1 SEHNR, CDR2 FQNEAQ (reference sequence). The CDR3 is CASSLSLAGGNTGTQYF. The CDR3 coding sequence is TGTGCCAGCAGCTTATCCCTAGCGGGAGGCAACACGGGTACGCAGTATTTT.

The V and J genes are TRBV9 and TRBJ1-2; D remains unclear. Trimming shortened V by 0 bases and J by 0 bases, and 3 bases separated the two germline ends. This CDR3 is built from 13 residues. Germline lookup yields CDR1 SGDLS and CDR2 YYNGEE. The CDR3 here is CASSVASNYGYTF. CDR3 nucleotide sequence: TGTGCCAGCAGCGTAGCGTCTAACTATGGCTACACCTTC. Full variable domain (remainder filled in from reference TRBV9 and TRBJ1-2): DSGVTQTPKHLITATGQRVTLRCSPRSGDLSVYWYQQSLDQGLQFLIQYYNGEERAKGNILERFSAQQFPDLHSELNLSSLELGDSALYFCASSVASNYGYTFGSGTRLTVV.

The rearrangement joins TRBV6-5 to TRBJ2-7; 9 bases are a match to TRBD1. The CDR3 runs to 15 residues. Germline CDR1 is MNHEY and CDR2 is SVGAGI. The ends lost 3 bases at V and 4 bases at J; junction bases unmatched: 7. CDR3 amino acids: CASSYGGQGSYEQYF. DNA for the CDR3: TGTGCCAGCAGTTATGGGGGACAGGGTTCTTACGAGCAGTACTTC.

CDR3 nucleotides: TGCAGCGTTGAGGACCCCTCCGGGACTAGCTCGCCCGGGGGTGAGCAGTTCTTC. Encoded protein: CSVEDPSGTSSPGGEQFF. The rearrangement uses TRBV29-1 and TRBJ2-1, with 9 bases identical to TRBD2. Trimming at V came to 3 bases and at J to 9 bases, leaving 21 bases not matched to a gene. CDR1 SQVTM and CDR2 ANQGSEA come from the germline V gene. The CDR3 is 18 residues long.

The chain employs TRBV19 and TRBJ1-2; no clear D gene. The germline CDR1 and CDR2 sequences are LNHDA and SQIVND (reference sequence). The CDR3 totals 13 residues. Trimming cost V 3 bases and J 2 bases, with 7 bases left between them. The CDR3 protein is CASSMGRNYGYTF. Written as DNA, the CDR3 is TGTGCCAGTAGTATGGGCAGAAACTATGGCTACACCTTC.

This chain uses TRBV4-2 with TRBJ2-7; 10 positions match TRBD2. After removal of 1 base from V and 2 bases from J, the junction contained 2 bases not matched to a gene. The CDR3 is 15 amino acids. Germline CDR1 is LGHNA and CDR2 is YNFKEQ. CDR3 amino acids: CASSQGTSGTYEQYF. The CDR3 DNA follows: TGTGCCAGCAGCCAAGGAACTAGCGGGACCTACGAGCAGTACTTC.

This chain uses TRBV6-5 with TRBJ1-6; a possible D gene is TRBD1 (5 bases). Germline V gene sequence: CDR1 MNHEY, CDR2 SVGAGI. Trimming shortened V by 2 bases and J by 7 bases, and 15 bases separated the two germline ends. CDR3 length equals 16 residues. The chain's CDR3 is CASSYGGIWENSPLHF. DNA for the CDR3: TGTGCCAGCAGTTACGGGGGGATTTGGGAGAATTCACCCCTCCACTTT.

The chain joins TRBV7-9 to TRBJ2-1, with D possibly matching TRBD2 (6 bases). The ends were cut back, 5 bases at V and 8 bases at J, with 22 bases in the middle. Looked up from germline, CDR1 is SEHNR and CDR2 is FQNEAQ (reference sequence). This CDR3 is built from 16 residues. The CDR3 DNA reads as TGTGCCAGCAGCCCCACGCTCGGGGCGGGGACTCATGAGCAGTTCTTC. It encodes CASSPTLGAGTHEQFF. The whole variable domain, filled in from reference TRBV7-9 and TRBJ2-1, reads DTGVSQNPRHKITKRGQNVTFRCDPISEHNRLYWYRQTLGQGPEFLTYFQNEAQLEKSRLLSDRFSAERPKGSFSTLEIQRTEQGDSAMYLCASSPTLGAGTHEQFFGPGTRLTVL.

The gene calls are TRBV14 and TRBJ2-7; 9 bases are shared with TRBD2. This CDR3 is built from 18 residues. The germline gives CDR1 SGHDN, CDR2 FVKESK. V was clipped by 1 base and J by 4 bases; unmatched bases: 14. The CDR3 DNA reads as TGTGCCAGCAGCCAAGTTGAGGTCGGGGCGGGAGGGATTTACGAGCAGTACTTC. Its protein product is CASSQVEVGAGGIYEQYF.

V is TRBV7-6 and J is TRBJ2-3, with TRBD2 matching over 8 bases. The J segment lost 2 bases and the V segment lost 5 bases, leaving 12 bases of the junction unmatched. The length of the CDR3 is 17 residues. Germline values: CDR1 SGHVS, CDR2 FNYEAQ. In DNA form, the CDR3 reads TGTGCCAGCAGCGGAGGTAGCGGGATCACCTTCACAGATACGCAGTATTTT. Amino acids: CASSGGSGITFTDTQYF.

This chain joins TRBV5-1 and TRBJ2-2; TRBD2 matches at 11 bases. CDR3 length equals 18 residues. The V segment lost 0 bases and the J segment 3 bases; nucleotides outside the gene matches: 7. Germline loops: CDR1 SGHRS, CDR2 YFSETQ. The DNA for the CDR3 is TGCGCCAGCAGCTTGGCCACTAGCGGGAGCCGTGACACCGGGGAGCTGTTTTTT. It translates to CASSLATSGSRDTGELFF.

V gene TRBV27 combines with J gene TRBJ1-1, with D possibly TRBD1 on 5 matching bases. CDR3 length: 13 residues. V was cut by 2 bases and J by 6 bases, with 10 bases left in between. Per the germline V gene, CDR1 is MNHEY and CDR2 is SMNVEV (reference sequence). DNA for the CDR3: TGTGCCAGCAGTTTAGGGGGGAAGGCTGAAGCTTTCTTT. Translation: CASSLGGKAEAFF.

V and J are TRBV7-3 and TRBJ1-2, with D unresolved. The V gene lost 4 bases and the J gene lost 4 bases, with 7 bases spanning the gap. Germline V CDR1 and CDR2: SGHTA, FQGTGA. The CDR3 spans 12 residues. This CDR3 reads CASSSGSYGYTF. CDR3 sequence (DNA): TGTGCCAGCAGCTCCGGGTCCTATGGCTACACCTTC.

The rearrangement uses TRBV5-1 and TRBJ2-5; 11 bases are shared with TRBD1. Germline loops: CDR1 SGHRS, CDR2 YFSETQ. This CDR3 comprises 14 residues. The V gene end was trimmed by 9 bases and the J gene end by 0 bases; junction bases not matched to a gene: 4. The CDR3 bases are TGCGCCACCCGGGACAGGGGGAACCAAGAGACCCAGTACTTC. Amino acid sequence: CATRDRGNQETQYF.

This chain links TRBV29-1 with TRBJ1-4; TRBD1 agrees at 10 bases. The CDR3 covers 13 residues. CDR1 and CDR2 (germline): SQVTM, ANQGSEA. The V gene end was trimmed by 2 bases and the J gene end by 17 bases; junction bases not matched to a gene: 11. The CDR3 sequence: CSVEKGAGTGVFF. The CDR3 nucleotides read TGCAGCGTTGAAAAGGGGGCCGGGACAGGGGTTTTTTTT.

The J gene is TRBJ1-1, the V gene TRBV29-1, with unresolved D. The V end was cut by 2 bases, the J end by 2 bases, with 9 bases between. Germline assignment: CDR1 SQVTM and CDR2 ANQGSEA. This CDR3 contains 13 residues. For the CDR3, the DNA is TGCAGCGTTGAAACAGTGCTCAACACTGAAGCTTTCTTT. Protein product: CSVETVLNTEAFF. The full variable domain, rest sourced from reference TRBV29-1 and TRBJ1-1, is SAVISQKPSRDICQRGTSLTIQCQVDSQVTMMFWYRQQPGQSLTLIATANQGSEATYESGFVIDKFPISRPNLTFSTLTVSNMSPEDSSIYLCSVETVLNTEAFFGQGTRLTVV.

This chain uses TRBV11-2 with TRBJ2-3; D is uncertain. Trimming removed 5 bases at V and 1 base at J, with 25 bases between. Germline loops: CDR1 SGHAT, CDR2 FQNNGV. The CDR3 totals 19 residues. CDR3 coding DNA: TGTGCCAGCAGCCGGAGCCGAGTAGGCTCCACTTCGGGCACAGATACGCAGTATTTT. Translation: CASSRSRVGSTSGTDTQYF.